This TCR beta chain was recovered during a study of blood T cell repertoires in COVID-19 (dated by TCRdb to the early 2020s). Regarding the complete study: The collaborator samples originated in the United States, Italy and Spain and spanned the acute and convalescent phases of COVID-19. The material from the prospective study consisted of cDNA or gDNA derived from T cells, B-cell-depleted T cells, or PBMCs. Deeply sampled blood TCRbeta repertoires from subjects exposed to, actively infected with, or recovered from COVID-19 were included in the dataset. The repertoires were released in a freely available public database intended as a resource for research on the immune response to SARS-CoV-2. Samples were obtained from the ongoing ImmuneRACE study (first 160 participants) and from 1,254 subjects provided by 6 global collaborators. The sample metadata nearly always contained a de-identified subject ID, COVID-19 status, age in years and sex. HLA class I and class II types, where available, came from metadata supplied by the sample provider rather than from assay-based typing. Broader findings and caveats from the paper: Clinical and demographic metadata were provided uncurated, with the amount varying by source and participant.

Relative to germline, V is missing 3 bases and J is missing 4 bases, with 11 bases of the junction outside any gene match. The CDR3 runs 17 residues from the cysteine to the phenylalanine. CDR3 DNA only is kept here, 51 bases in frame from base 1. Based on the germline V gene, the CDR1 and CDR2 sequences are SGHNT and YENEEA. The immunoSEQ Assay, a bias-controlled multiplex PCR, was used to amplify TCRbeta CDR3 regions from genomic DNA. Under the source paper's analysis protocol: The number of nucleated cells in each sample was estimated from the amplification of reference gene primers within the assay. To quantify the absolute abundance of each unique TCRbeta CDR3 rearrangement, sequence reads were collapsed and filtered. For each sample, productive Simpson clonality was calculated as the square root of Simpson's diversity index across productive rearrangements. The table comes from immuneACCESS by way of TCRdb, which keeps in-frame sequences with V and J called. Part of the clones is missing from these tables; in studies checked, under half for an unresolved V gene and the rest for unknown reasons. V, J and clone size are taken as reported in that table, and D and trimming were inferred from the DNA itself. The sample profile shows approximately 260,000 clones; around 85% of them were found once. Roughly 3.5% of the sample is taken by the ten largest.

A note on this clone: It lacks a known antigen. Base qualities are not recorded, but no much larger clone differs from it by a single base.

In the prospective study, participants were about 18 to 100 years old, resided in 25 or so geographic areas of the United States, and were enrolled through a virtual design. In the prospective study, participants were assigned to cohorts based on the clinical history participants reported in a screening survey and a study questionnaire. In the prospective study, whole blood, serum and a nasopharyngeal or oropharyngeal swab were collected from each participant by mobile phlebotomists. Over an approximately 2-month period, participants in the prospective study had the option of providing additional blood draws and questionnaires. Before DNA extraction, blood samples from the prospective study were shipped at room temperature or frozen.

The sequence derives from a woman in her forties with acute COVID-19. Source material: PBMCs or T cells enriched from blood (not recorded which). The chain employs TRBV11-3 and TRBJ2-5; TRBD2 matches 10 bases in the middle. This receptor has the CDR3 CASSFAEGLAGAETQYF. The nucleotide sequence is given as TGTGCCAGCAGCTTCGCAGAGGGCCTAGCGGGAGCAGAGACCCAGTACTTC.